This T cell receptor beta chain was recovered during a study of blood T cell repertoires in COVID-19. Study-wide context: Sites across the United States, Italy and Spain contributed samples from acute and convalescent COVID-19. The analysed material was cDNA or gDNA that came from T cells, B-cell-depleted T cells, or PBMCs.

The authors' processing: Reference gene primers were amplified, and this amplification served to estimate nucleated cell counts. Sequencing used immunoSEQ multiplex PCR; TCRdb keeps in-frame clones, though not all of them. Clone size and the V and J calls come from that table; the DNA yielded D and trimming. Here the sample spans over 150,000 clones, less than 90% being singletons. With V trimmed by 2 bases and J by 7 bases, 8 bases remained unmatched. CDR1 and CDR2 (germline): SGHTA, FQGNSA. The CDR3 has 16 residues. This receptor was taken from a man aged 65 to 79 with active or convalescent COVID-19. The specimen was peripheral blood. This rearrangement joins TRBV7-2 to TRBJ1-6, with TRBD1 matching 7 bases. The CDR3 region has the DNA TGTGCCAGCAGCTTATCCCTGACAGGGCTAAATTCACCCCTCCACTTT. Protein: CASSLSLTGLNSPLHF.